This TCR beta chain appears in the sequencing data of a study of T-cell memory formation after mild COVID-19. Study findings and constraints: Memory sampled before infection contained some responding clones, suggesting cross-reactive memory joined. Later expanders leaned CD4+, whereas day 15 to 85 contracting clones were balanced CD4/CD8. Contracting CD8+ clones were enriched in EMRA, CD4+ mainly in CM and EM.

This clonotype has only a few counts. No antigen is known for it. A 5'RACE reaction primed in the constant segment made cDNA libraries of TCR alpha and TCR beta, and these carried sample barcodes and UMIs. TCRdb re-analysed the 5' RACE reads in MiXCR, keeping a single row per CDR3 protein. Seen here are 450,000 or so distinct CDR3 sequences, around 19% observed once, and the top ten hold about 8.1%. The TCR comes from an adult woman who had mild COVID-19 (a few samples of this study predate the infection). Cell type and time point are not known. Specimen: PBMCs or a T cell subset sorted from them (not recorded which).

CDR3 sequence (DNA): TGTGCCAGTAGGGTACAGGACCCCTACAATGAGCAGTTCTTC. Translated: CASRVQDPYNEQFF. J is TRBJ2-1 and V is TRBV19, with D perhaps matching TRBD1 (5 bases). Germline CDR1 LNHDA, CDR2 SQIVND (reference sequence). The CDR3 totals 14 residues. With 6 bases removed from V and 2 bases from J, the gap between germline ends came to 11 bases.